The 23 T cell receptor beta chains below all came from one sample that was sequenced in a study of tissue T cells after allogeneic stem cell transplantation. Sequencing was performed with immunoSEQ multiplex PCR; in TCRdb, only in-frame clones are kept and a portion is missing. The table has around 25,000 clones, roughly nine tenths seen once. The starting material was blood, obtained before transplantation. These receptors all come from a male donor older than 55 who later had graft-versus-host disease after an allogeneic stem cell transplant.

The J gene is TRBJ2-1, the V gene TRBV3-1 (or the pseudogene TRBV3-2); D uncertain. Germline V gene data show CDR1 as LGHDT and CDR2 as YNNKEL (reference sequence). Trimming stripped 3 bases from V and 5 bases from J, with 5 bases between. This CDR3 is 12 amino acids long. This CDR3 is CASSHPNNEQFF. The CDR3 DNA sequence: TGTGCCAGCAGCCACCCAAACAATGAGCAGTTCTTC.

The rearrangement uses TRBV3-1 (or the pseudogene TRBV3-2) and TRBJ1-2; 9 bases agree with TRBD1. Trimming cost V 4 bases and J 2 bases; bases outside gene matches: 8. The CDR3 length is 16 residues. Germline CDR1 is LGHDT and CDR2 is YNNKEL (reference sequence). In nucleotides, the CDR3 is TGTGCCAGCAGCCCATTATCCGGGACAGGGAACTATGGCTACACCTTC. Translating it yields CASSPLSGTGNYGYTF.

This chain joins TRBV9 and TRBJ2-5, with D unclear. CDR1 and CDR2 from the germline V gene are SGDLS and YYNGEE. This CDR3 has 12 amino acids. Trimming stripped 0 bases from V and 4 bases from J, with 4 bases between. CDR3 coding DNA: TGTGCCAGCAGCGTAGATGGAGAGACCCAGTACTTC. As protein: CASSVDGETQYF.

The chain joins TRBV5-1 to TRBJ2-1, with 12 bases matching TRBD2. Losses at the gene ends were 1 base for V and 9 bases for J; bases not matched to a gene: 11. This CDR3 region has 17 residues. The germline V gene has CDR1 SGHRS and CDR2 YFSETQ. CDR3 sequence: CASSLSTLAGGLIEQFF. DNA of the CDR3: TGCGCCAGCAGCTTGTCAACACTAGCGGGGGGTCTTATTGAGCAGTTCTTC.

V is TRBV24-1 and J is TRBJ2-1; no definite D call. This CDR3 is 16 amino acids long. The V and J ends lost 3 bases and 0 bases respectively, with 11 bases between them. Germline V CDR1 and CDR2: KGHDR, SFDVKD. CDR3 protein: CATSDKGSLSYNEQFF. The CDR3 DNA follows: TGTGCCACCAGTGATAAGGGCAGCCTCTCCTACAATGAGCAGTTCTTC.

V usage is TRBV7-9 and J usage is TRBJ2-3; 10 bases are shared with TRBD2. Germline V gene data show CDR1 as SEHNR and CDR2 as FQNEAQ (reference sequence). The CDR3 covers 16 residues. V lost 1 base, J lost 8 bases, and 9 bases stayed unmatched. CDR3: CASSLGAGGPKGTQYF. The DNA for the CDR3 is TGTGCCAGCAGCTTAGGAGCGGGAGGGCCTAAGGGTACGCAGTATTTT.

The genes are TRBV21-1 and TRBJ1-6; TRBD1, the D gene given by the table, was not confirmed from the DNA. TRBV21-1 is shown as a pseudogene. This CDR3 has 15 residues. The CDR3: CASSGGQGGNSPLHF. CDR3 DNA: TGTGCCAGCAGCGGCGGACAGGGAGGGAATTCACCCCTCCACTTT.

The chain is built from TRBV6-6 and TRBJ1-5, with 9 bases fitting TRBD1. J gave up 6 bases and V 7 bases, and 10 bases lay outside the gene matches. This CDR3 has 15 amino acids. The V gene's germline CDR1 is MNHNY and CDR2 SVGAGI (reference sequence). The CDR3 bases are TGTGCCAGCATCGAAACAGGGGGCGCCGGTCAGCCCCAGCATTTT. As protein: CASIETGGAGQPQHF.

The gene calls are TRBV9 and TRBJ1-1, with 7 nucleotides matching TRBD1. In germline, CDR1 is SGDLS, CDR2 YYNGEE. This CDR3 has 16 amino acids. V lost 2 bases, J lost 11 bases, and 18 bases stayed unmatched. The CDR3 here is CASSVGQSLGLYSAFF. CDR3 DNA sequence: TGTGCCAGCAGCGTGGGACAGAGTTTAGGGTTGTATTCGGCTTTCTTT.

The CDR3 here is CASSRGTSYEQYF. The CDR3 coding sequence is TGTGCCAGCAGCCGCGGGACTAGCTACGAGCAGTACTTC. V usage is TRBV3-1 (or the pseudogene TRBV3-2) and J usage is TRBJ2-7; 8 nucleotides align to TRBD2. CDR1 and CDR2 from the germline V gene are LGHDT and YNNKEL (reference sequence). Unmatched junction bases numbered 2, after V lost 4 bases and J lost 3 bases. The CDR3 runs to 13 residues.

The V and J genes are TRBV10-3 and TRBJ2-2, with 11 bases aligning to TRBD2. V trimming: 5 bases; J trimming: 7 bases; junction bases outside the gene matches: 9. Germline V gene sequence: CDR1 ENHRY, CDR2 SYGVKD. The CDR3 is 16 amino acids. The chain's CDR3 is CAISSQTSGVVGELFF. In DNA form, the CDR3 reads TGTGCCATCAGTTCTCAGACTAGCGGGGTCGTCGGGGAGCTGTTTTTT.

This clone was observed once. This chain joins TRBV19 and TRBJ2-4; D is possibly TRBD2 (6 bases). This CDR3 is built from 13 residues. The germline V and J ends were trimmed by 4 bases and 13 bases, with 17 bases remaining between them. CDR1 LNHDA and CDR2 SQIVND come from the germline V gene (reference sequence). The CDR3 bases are TGTGCCAGTAGTACCCAGGGACTTAACTACCAGTACTTC. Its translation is CASSTQGLNYQYF.

The DNA of the CDR3 is TGTGCCAGCAGACGGACAGGAGCTAACTATGGCTACACCTTC. Translated: CASRRTGANYGYTF. The V call is TRBV27, the J call TRBJ1-2, with TRBD1 identical over 7 bases. Germline trimming cut 6 bases from V and 0 bases from J; bases unmatched to any gene: 4. Germline values: CDR1 MNHEY, CDR2 SMNVEV (reference sequence). This CDR3 contains 14 residues.

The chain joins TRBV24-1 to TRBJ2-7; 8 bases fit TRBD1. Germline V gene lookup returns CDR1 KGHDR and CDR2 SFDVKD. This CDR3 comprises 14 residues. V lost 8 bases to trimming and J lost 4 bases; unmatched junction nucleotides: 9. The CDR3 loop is CATNPNRGIYEQYF. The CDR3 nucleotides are TGTGCCACCAACCCCAACAGGGGGATTTACGAGCAGTACTTC.

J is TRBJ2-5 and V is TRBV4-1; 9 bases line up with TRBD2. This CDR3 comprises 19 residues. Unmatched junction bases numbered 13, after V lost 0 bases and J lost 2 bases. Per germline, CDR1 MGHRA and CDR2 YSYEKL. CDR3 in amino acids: CASSQERLAGMPHQETQYF. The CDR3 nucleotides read TGCGCCAGCAGCCAAGAGCGGCTAGCGGGGATGCCGCATCAAGAGACCCAGTACTTC.

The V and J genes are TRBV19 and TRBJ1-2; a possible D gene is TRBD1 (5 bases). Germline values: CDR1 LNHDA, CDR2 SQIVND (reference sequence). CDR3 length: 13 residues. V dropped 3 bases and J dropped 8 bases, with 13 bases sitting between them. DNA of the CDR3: TGTGCCAGTAGTATCTACGGGGGATGGGGCTACACCTTC. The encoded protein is CASSIYGGWGYTF.

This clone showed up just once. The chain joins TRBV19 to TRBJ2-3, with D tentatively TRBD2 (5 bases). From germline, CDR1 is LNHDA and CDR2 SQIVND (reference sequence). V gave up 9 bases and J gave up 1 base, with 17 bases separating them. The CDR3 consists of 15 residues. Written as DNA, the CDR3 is TGTGCCAGCGGGGTAAGGCCTAGGGGCACAGATACGCAGTATTTT. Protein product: CASGVRPRGTDTQYF.

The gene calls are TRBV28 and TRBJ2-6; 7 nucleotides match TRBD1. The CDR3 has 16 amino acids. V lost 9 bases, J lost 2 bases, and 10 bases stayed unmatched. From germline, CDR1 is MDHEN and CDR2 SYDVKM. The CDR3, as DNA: TGTGCCAGTGAGATTCCTACAGGGGCTGGGGCCAACGTCCTGACTTTC. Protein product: CASEIPTGAGANVLTF.

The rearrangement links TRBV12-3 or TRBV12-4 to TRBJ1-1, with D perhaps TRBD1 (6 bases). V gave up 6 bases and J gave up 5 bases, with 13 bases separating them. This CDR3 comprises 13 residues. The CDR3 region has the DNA TGTGCCAGCAGGCCCAACAGGGATACTGAAGCTTTCTTT. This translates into CASRPNRDTEAFF.

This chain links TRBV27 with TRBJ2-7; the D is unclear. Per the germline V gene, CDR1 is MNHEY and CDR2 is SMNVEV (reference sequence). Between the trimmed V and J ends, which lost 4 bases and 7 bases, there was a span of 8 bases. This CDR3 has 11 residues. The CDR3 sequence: CASSYSSEQYF. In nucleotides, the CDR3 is TGTGCCAGCAGTTACTCCTCAGAGCAGTACTTC.

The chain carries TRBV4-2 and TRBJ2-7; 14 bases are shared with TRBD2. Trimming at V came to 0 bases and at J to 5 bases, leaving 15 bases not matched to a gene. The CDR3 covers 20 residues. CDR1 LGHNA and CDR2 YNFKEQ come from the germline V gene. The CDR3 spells CASSQDSGTSGGPIRNEQYF. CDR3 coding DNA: TGTGCCAGCAGCCAAGATTCCGGGACTAGCGGGGGCCCGATTAGGAACGAGCAGTACTTC.

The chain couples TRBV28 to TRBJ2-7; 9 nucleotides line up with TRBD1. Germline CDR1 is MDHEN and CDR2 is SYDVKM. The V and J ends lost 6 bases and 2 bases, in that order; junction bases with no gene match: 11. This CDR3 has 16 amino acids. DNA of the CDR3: TGTGCCAGCAGCCGACCTCCGGGACAGGGCGCCTACGAGCAGTACTTC. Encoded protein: CASSRPPGQGAYEQYF.

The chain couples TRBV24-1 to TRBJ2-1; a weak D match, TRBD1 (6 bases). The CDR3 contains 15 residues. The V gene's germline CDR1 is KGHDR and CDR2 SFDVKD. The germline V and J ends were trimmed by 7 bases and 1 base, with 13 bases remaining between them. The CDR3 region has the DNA TGTGCCACCAGGGGGGCGACTGATTCCTACAATGAGCAGTTCTTC. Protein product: CATRGATDSYNEQFF.